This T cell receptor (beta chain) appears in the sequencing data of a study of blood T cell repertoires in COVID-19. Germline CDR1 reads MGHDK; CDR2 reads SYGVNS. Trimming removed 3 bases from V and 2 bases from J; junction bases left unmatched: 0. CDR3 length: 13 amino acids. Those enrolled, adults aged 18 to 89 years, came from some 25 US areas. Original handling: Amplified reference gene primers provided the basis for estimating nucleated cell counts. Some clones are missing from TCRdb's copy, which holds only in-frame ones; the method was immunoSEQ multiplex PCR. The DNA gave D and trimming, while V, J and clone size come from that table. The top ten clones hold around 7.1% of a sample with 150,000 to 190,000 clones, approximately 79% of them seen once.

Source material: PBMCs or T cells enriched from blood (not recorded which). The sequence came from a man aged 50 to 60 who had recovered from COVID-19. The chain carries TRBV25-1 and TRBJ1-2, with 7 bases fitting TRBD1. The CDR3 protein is CASSEGQNYGYTF. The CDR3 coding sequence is TGTGCCAGCAGTGAGGGACAGAACTATGGCTACACCTTC.